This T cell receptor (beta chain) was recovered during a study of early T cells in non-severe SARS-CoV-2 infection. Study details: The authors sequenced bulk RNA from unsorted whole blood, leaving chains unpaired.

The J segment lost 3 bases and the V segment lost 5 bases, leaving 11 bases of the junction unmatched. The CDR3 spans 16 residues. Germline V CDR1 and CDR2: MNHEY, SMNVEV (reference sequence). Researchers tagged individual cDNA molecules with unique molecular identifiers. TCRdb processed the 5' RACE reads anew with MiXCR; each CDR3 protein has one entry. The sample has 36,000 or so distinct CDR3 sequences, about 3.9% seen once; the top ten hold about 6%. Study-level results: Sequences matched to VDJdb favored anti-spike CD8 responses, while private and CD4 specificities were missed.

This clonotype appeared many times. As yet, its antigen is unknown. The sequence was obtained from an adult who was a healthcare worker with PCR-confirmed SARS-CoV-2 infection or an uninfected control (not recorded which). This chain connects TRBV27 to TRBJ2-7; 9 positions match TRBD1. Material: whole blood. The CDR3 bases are TGTGCCAGCAGTCCACCCGTGGGACAGGGACTCTACGAGCAGTACTTC. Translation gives CASSPPVGQGLYEQYF.